The 9 T cell receptor beta chains in this list originate from one sample, sequenced in a study of CD8+ T cells in alopecia areata (dated by TCRdb to about 2018). Read against the paper, the sample's treatment or condition label means: oral pan-JAK inhibitor, 5-10 mg twice daily. Receptor libraries were prepared by the immunoSEQ multiplex PCR assay. For TCR sequencing, RNA was extracted from every sample and reverse transcribed into cDNA to serve as template. TCRdb took this table from immuneACCESS and kept in-frame rearrangements with V and J called. Such tables lack part of the clones; where checked against another copy, unresolved V genes explain under half of the gap, and the rest is unexplained. Counted in this sample were approximately 210,000 clones; approximately 72% of them appeared once. The ten largest clonotypes hold 0.95% to 1.5% of the sample. The sequencing used CD4+ T cells sorted from blood, collected at week 44, from a patient treated with tofacitinib. The receptors here all came from a human donor with alopecia areata.

The chain links TRBV6-6 to TRBJ1-6; D gene ambiguous. The CDR3 spans 12 residues. The germline V gene has CDR1 MNHNY and CDR2 SVGAGI (reference sequence). The ends were cut back, 6 bases at V and 14 bases at J, with 14 bases in the middle. Here the CDR3 reads CASREVVMALHF. CDR3 DNA sequence: TGTGCCAGCAGAGAGGTAGTAATGGCCCTCCACTTT.

Here the CDR3 DNA reads TGTGCCAGCAGAAGACAGGGTTCAACTTACGAGCAGTACTTC. Translation gives CASRRQGSTYEQYF. This rearrangement joins TRBV27 to TRBJ2-7; 7 bases align to TRBD1. This CDR3 has 14 residues. Per germline, CDR1 MNHEY and CDR2 SMNVEV (reference sequence). Trimming removed 6 bases from V and 4 bases from J; junction bases left unmatched: 9.

This clone was observed a few times. The chain carries TRBV29-1 and TRBJ1-2; D is unclear. This CDR3 region has 11 residues. Between the trimmed V and J ends, which lost 0 bases and 5 bases, there was a span of 4 bases. From germline, CDR1 is SQVTM and CDR2 ANQGSEA. The CDR3 DNA reads as TGCAGCGTTGAAGACAAGTATGGCTACACCTTC. Protein product: CSVEDKYGYTF. The full variable domain, with the rest looked up from reference TRBV29-1 and TRBJ1-2, is SAVISQKPSRDICQRGTSLTIQCQVDSQVTMMFWYRQQPGQSLTLIATANQGSEATYESGFVIDKFPISRPNLTFSTLTVSNMSPEDSSIYLCSVEDKYGYTFGSGTRLTVV.

This chain connects TRBV30 to TRBJ1-2; D is undetermined. Per germline, CDR1 GTSNPN and CDR2 SVGIG (reference sequence). CDR3 size: 13 residues. V lost 0 bases to trimming and J lost 8 bases, with 13 bases between them. CDR3 amino acids: CAWSVRVGHGYTF. CDR3 nucleotide sequence: TGTGCCTGGAGTGTACGAGTGGGCCACGGCTACACCTTC.

The V call is TRBV5-1, the J call TRBJ2-1; TRBD1 is a possible D gene (5 bases). Trimming removed 6 bases at V and 8 bases at J, with 15 bases between. From germline, CDR1 is SGHRS and CDR2 YFSETQ. This CDR3 spans 13 amino acids. This chain's CDR3 is CASIRGFGHEQFF. In DNA, the CDR3 is TGCGCCAGCATTAGGGGTTTTGGCCATGAGCAGTTCTTC.

CDR3 region: CASSDVGGANEQYF. Written as DNA, the CDR3 is TGTGCCAGCAGTGACGTCGGGGGGGCCAACGAGCAGTACTTC. The chain is built from TRBV2 and TRBJ2-7, with TRBD2 matching 8 bases. V lost 3 bases, J lost 5 bases, and 6 bases stayed unmatched. The CDR3 runs to 14 residues. The germline gives CDR1 SNHLY, CDR2 FYNNEI.

The chain links TRBV29-1 to TRBJ1-1; D gene uncertain. Trimming cost V 5 bases and J 1 base, with 8 bases left between them. Germline lookup yields CDR1 SQVTM and CDR2 ANQGSEA. This CDR3 contains 12 residues. CDR3 nucleotides: TGCAGCGTTCAACCAGCGAACACTGAAGCTTTCTTT. Amino acid sequence: CSVQPANTEAFF. The complete variable domain, with remaining parts taken from reference TRBV29-1 and TRBJ1-1, reads SAVISQKPSRDICQRGTSLTIQCQVDSQVTMMFWYRQQPGQSLTLIATANQGSEATYESGFVIDKFPISRPNLTFSTLTVSNMSPEDSSIYLCSVQPANTEAFFGQGTRLTVV.

V usage is TRBV6-6 and J usage is TRBJ2-5; 7 bases agree with TRBD1. This CDR3 spans 16 amino acids. V lost 4 bases, J lost 1 base, and 9 bases stayed unmatched. Germline V gene lookup returns CDR1 MNHNY and CDR2 SVGAGI (reference sequence). CDR3 bases: TGTGCCAGCAGTTCGCACCGACAGGGCCGCCAAGAGACCCAGTACTTC. Its translation is CASSSHRQGRQETQYF.

V and J are TRBV14 and TRBJ1-1; no definite D call. The ends were cut back, 0 bases at V and 3 bases at J, with 8 bases in the middle. The germline V gene encodes CDR1 SGHDN and CDR2 FVKESK. CDR3 size: 14 residues. The CDR3 spells CASSQDIGDTEAFF. The CDR3 DNA reads TGTGCCAGCAGCCAAGATATCGGGGACACTGAAGCTTTCTTT.